This T cell receptor (beta chain) was observed in a study of T-cell memory formation after mild COVID-19 (dated by TCRdb to 2020 to 2022). The study in broad terms: TCR sequence clusters from the two donors were found to be largely donor specific. In a couple of donors, T-cell clones that expanded and contracted after mild COVID-19 were followed by sequencing TCRalpha and TCRbeta repertoires longitudinally. Two young, previously healthy adult volunteers, one female and one male, were included in the cohort. Study-wide conclusions, independent of this receptor: The second-wave clones that peaked on day 37 were not confirmed to be SARS-CoV-2 specific. Clones that contracted from day 15 to 85 showed balanced CD4/CD8 phenotypes, whereas a second wave of clones that expanded from day 15 to 37 leaned towards CD4+. Only a couple of mild cases were covered in the study, and larger cohorts including severe cases with pre-infection samples were considered necessary. The detection of some responding clones in pre-infection memory suggests that pre-existing cross-reactive memory T cells joined the SARS-CoV-2 response. Contracting CD4+ clones were found mainly in CM and EM memory subsets, while CD8+ clones were enriched in EMRA.

Compared with germline, V lacks 6 bases and J lacks 1 base; bases without a gene match: 4. The CDR3 runs 13 amino acids, cysteine and phenylalanine included. Of the read, only the CDR3 DNA is kept; its 39 bases are in frame from base 1. According to the germline V gene (reference sequence), CDR1 reads DFQATT and CDR2 reads SNEGSKA. Instrument used: Illumina NovaSeq 6000. Using 5'RACE with constant-segment primers, TCRalpha and TCRbeta cDNA libraries were constructed, with sample barcodes and unique molecular identifiers added in the process. RNA was extracted from every sample with Trizol reagent. Amplification of the libraries took two PCR steps, and the second step added a second sample barcode plus Illumina TruSeq adapters. The libraries were sequenced on an Illumina NovaSeq using 2 x 150 bp paired-end reads. In the paper's pipeline: Reads were demultiplexed and collapsed into UMI-guided consensus sequences with migec v1.2.7. Using mixcr v2.1.11, the UMI consensuses were aligned to TRA and TRB V and J templates and assembled into clonotypes. Expanded or contracted clonotypes were those called significant by both edgeR and NoisET, with noise models trained on biological replicates. For edgeR calls, the thresholds were a false discovery rate-adjusted p below 0.01 and a log2 fold-change of 1. As an exploratory analysis of dynamics, max-normalized trajectories of the 1000 most abundant clonotypes were examined by PCA with hierarchical clustering. Separately sequenced CD4+ and CD8+ repertoires were used to assign a CD4 or CD8 phenotype to each responding clone. Starting from the raw public reads, TCRdb applied fastp trimming at Q25, assembled clones with MiXCR and retained in-frame beta chains. Rows with a matching CDR3 protein are joined into one entry that keeps the most common DNA and genes. TCRdb's processing, not the authors' own work, is the source of the V and J calls. The sample table records about 360,000 distinct CDR3 sequences; over 13% of these occur just once. Around a fifth of the sample is in the top ten clones.

This clonotype was seen more than once but under ten times. Its antigen is currently not known. No much larger clonotype is one base removed from it; base qualities were not supplied. Ficoll-Paque density gradient centrifugation was used to isolate PBMCs. Recombination joined TRBV20-1 with TRBJ2-3; the junction holds 7 bases that match TRBD1. The receptor was isolated from a man between 18 and 29 years old who had mild COVID-19 (a few samples of this study predate the infection). The sample titles of this study are shuffled in the database, so cell type and time point are left out; the donor was told from shared clones. Sample: PBMCs or a T cell subset sorted from them (not recorded which). The CDR3 is CSAKGGGTDTQYF. The nucleotides are TGCAGTGCCAAAGGGGGCGGCACAGATACGCAGTATTTT.